This record concerns one TCR beta chain sequence. The antigen it binds to is not known. There are no base qualities to consult, and no much larger clone falls within one base. CDR1 MNHEY and CDR2 SMNVEV were looked up in the germline V gene (reference sequence). The CDR3 measures 13 amino acids from cysteine to phenylalanine. The read is trimmed to its CDR3 DNA, 39 bases read in frame from base 1. V lost 2 bases and J lost 4 bases; the stretch between them is 8 bases long. In the prospective study, participants were roughly 18 to 100 years old, resided in about 25 geographic areas of the United States, and were enrolled through a virtual design. Cohort assignment in the prospective study relied on participant-reported clinical history from a screening survey and a study questionnaire. In the prospective study, whole blood, serum and a nasopharyngeal or oropharyngeal swab were collected from each participant by mobile phlebotomists. Additional blood draws and questionnaires over an approximately two-month period could optionally be provided by prospective study participants. Before DNA extraction, prospective study blood samples were shipped either frozen or at room temperature.

The sample comes from a study of blood T cell repertoires in COVID-19 (dated by TCRdb to 2019 to 2021). In the study overall: For ImmuneRACE Cohort 3, a participant was defined as recovered based on two consecutive negative NP/OP PCR tests, clearance by a healthcare professional, or resolution of symptoms. Subjects who had been exposed to COVID-19, were actively infected with it, or had recovered from it provided the deeply sampled blood TCRbeta repertoires that made up the dataset. The prospective study material was composed of cDNA or gDNA derived from T cells, B-cell-depleted T cells, or PBMCs. Samples covering the acute and convalescent phases of COVID-19 were provided by collaborators in the United States, Italy and Spain. The repertoires were released in a freely available public database meant as a resource for research on the immune response to SARS-CoV-2. HLA class I and class II types, where available, came from metadata supplied by the sample provider rather than from assay-based typing. Samples came from the ongoing ImmuneRACE study (first 160 participants) plus 1,254 subjects from 6 global collaborators. A de-identified subject ID, COVID-19 status, age in years and sex were almost always included in the sample metadata.

The investigation overall reported the following: Clinical and demographic metadata were provided uncurated, with the amount varying by source and participant.

TCRbeta CDR3 regions were amplified from genomic DNA using the immunoSEQ Assay, a bias-controlled multiplex PCR. The original pipeline was this. Within the assay, amplification of reference gene primers was used to estimate how many nucleated cells each sample contained. To quantify the absolute abundance of each unique TCRbeta CDR3 rearrangement, sequence reads were collapsed and filtered. Productive Simpson clonality was computed per sample as the square root of Simpson's diversity index over productive rearrangements. Held by TCRdb, this immuneACCESS table contains in-frame sequences only and omits some clones. Under half of the omission traces to an unresolved V gene where checked; the cause of the rest is unknown. V, J and clone size reflect that table, while D and trimming were determined from the DNA. The sample data list 150,000 to 200,000 clones, and around 86% of these were observed just once. Of the sample, 20% to 25% is held by the ten largest clones.

This clonotype was sampled from a woman aged 40 to 50 in a cohort exposed to, infected with or recovered from COVID-19 (not recorded which). The sample comprised PBMCs or T cells enriched from blood (not recorded which). The sequence is built from TRBV27 and TRBJ1-1; the D gene assignment is ambiguous. The CDR3 in this case is CASSLAPGTEAFF. In nucleotide form, the sequence is TGTGCCAGCAGTTTAGCCCCCGGCACTGAAGCTTTCTTT.